This TCR beta chain was captured in a study of cytomegalovirus exposure and HLA in healthy donors (dated by TCRdb to about 2017). Describing the broader study: An earlier analysis of a few hundred of the donors reported 276 Gb of sequence data and 117 million unique TCR beta sequences obtained from 180 million or so T cells. In an earlier analysis of around 540 of the donors, high-throughput TCR beta sequencing was used to judge whether each TCR beta V gene segment behaved as functional or pseudogenic. Several DR-DQ haplotypes were treated as single units for association and clustering because of strong linkage in the cohort. All discovery cohort repertoires had been generated on a single sequencing platform. An early release that covered around 590 HLA-typed donors contained approximately 320 gigabases of sequencing data and 65 million to 100 million unique TCR sequences. To predict cytomegalovirus infection status, the study combined high-throughput TCR immunosequencing, statistical association of individual TCRs with disease status, and machine learning. The aim of the study was to test whether cataloging public T cell receptors could identify signatures of past pathogen exposure. Of the roughly 410 genotyped donors, 70% to 90% were placed in the genetic ancestry cluster associated with self-reported Caucasian donors. Rather than using new phenotypic data, the later analysis identified candidate immune exposures from TCR beta sequences and from how often those sequences occurred across donors. To study patterns of TCR occurrence, a later analysis re-analyzed previously published TCR beta repertoires from around 700 donors and added high-resolution HLA genotyping. Among about 400 genotyped donors of the cohort, an average of approximately 240,000 unique TCR beta nucleotide sequences was sequenced per donor, of which 15% to 20% were non-productive. A later genetic analysis used genome-wide SNP genotypes for 398 of the 666 donors, treating that subset as a discovery cohort. The T cell repertoires of under 700 subjects were profiled by immunosequencing and related to cytomegalovirus serostatus. A separate validation cohort of approximately 130 different subjects was used in addition to the 666-subject first cohort. Donor age, sex, ethnicity and CMV serostatus were compiled alongside the repertoire data. HLA typing covered class I and class II loci at four-digit resolution. The number of typed donors differed by locus: about 620-640 for A, B, C, DRB1 and DQB1; some 540 for DQA1; over 600 for DPA1; and roughly 450 for DPB1.

Comments on this clone: What antigen it recognizes has not been identified. The record has no base qualities; no much larger clone is one base away.

Based on the germline V gene (reference sequence), the CDR1 and CDR2 sequences are MNHEY and SMNVEV. The CDR3 holds 16 amino acids from the cysteine to the phenylalanine. Only the CDR3 region is kept as DNA, spanning 48 bases read in frame from base 1. V is reduced by 5 bases and J by 8 bases, leaving a spacing of 21 bases between them. Libraries were prepared through the immunoSEQ multiplex PCR assay. For the multiplex PCR, a mixture combining 60 forward primers for TCR Vbeta segments and 13 reverse primers for TCR Jbeta segments was used. Amplification of the CDR3 region of rearranged TCR beta genes was performed with a multiplex PCR assay on genomic DNA. Amplified TCR beta libraries were sequenced as 87-base-pair reads on the Illumina HiSeq System. The authors processed their data as follows. A later analysis counted tens of millions of unique TCR beta chains across the 650 to 700 repertoires, and around 9.9 million of these chains were shared by at least two donors. To remove PCR and sequencing errors, raw reads were error-corrected and collapsed into unique sequences using a nearest-neighbor algorithm that merged closely related sequences. Alignment of CDR3 sequences to IMGT reference sequences was used to assign V, D and J gene segments. Each retained sequence needed at least a six-nucleotide match to both a V gene segment and a J gene segment. A rearrangement was called productive if the CDR3 had no stop codons and remained in frame with V and J, and every other rearrangement was called non-productive. Following IMGT convention, CDR3 was defined as the stretch from the second conserved V-encoded cysteine to the conserved J-encoded phenylalanine. In an earlier analysis of 587 of the donors, sequences lacking an unambiguous match to a single V gene segment were excluded. An earlier analysis of fewer than 650 of the donors classified V segments as functional when productive rearrangements were above 56.7% and as segregating when the standard deviation between donors was above 5%. A statistical classification framework was built to diagnose cytomegalovirus status from the catalog of TCR beta chain sequences. In a later analysis, V and J genes were assigned by comparing TCR nucleotide sequences against IMGT/GENE-DB human TR gene sequences. Using the TCRdist pipeline, a later analysis assigned CDR3 sequences along with most-parsimonious VDJ recombination scenarios. In a later analysis, each TCR beta chain was defined by its CDR3 amino acid sequence together with its V-gene family, and reads without a unique V-gene family were excluded. As a way to deal with suspected cross-contamination and a sequencing artifact, a later analysis dropped 640 or so nucleotide sequences that were highly shared and had low generation probability. A later analysis calculated a clonal expansion index for each public chain from normalized within-repertoire ranks of inferred template counts. In a later analysis, generation probabilities were computed with a VDJ recombination model fitted to out-of-frame rearrangements, and the resulting probabilities were checked against IGoR. In a later analysis, TCR-TCR, TCR-HLA and TCR-CMV co-occurrence was scored with hypergeometric tests, and a repertoire-size bias correction was applied to TCR pairs. A later analysis estimated false discovery rates by permuting HLA or CMV assignments 20 times. In a later analysis, co-occurring TCRs were grouped using DBSCAN, and TCRdist sequence similarity was added for clustering within HLA-allele-positive subsets. Repertoires with fewer than 30,000 or more than 120,000 public chains were left out of co-occurrence clustering, as were five repertoires with anomalous nucleotide sharing. Entries here come from immuneACCESS through TCRdb and include only in-frame sequences with V and J called. Some clones fail to appear in such tables; in the studies checked, an unresolved V gene covers under half of the shortfall, and the cause of the remainder is unknown. That table is the source of V, J and clone size, and D and trimming were worked out from the DNA. Across this sample there are 97,000 or so clones, with about 69% seen only once. About 4.4% of the sample rests with the top ten.

The full study reports these points: According to a later analysis, most CMV-associated TCR beta chains appeared to be HLA-restricted, and the HLA associations seemed to be driven largely by CMV exposure. Strong co-occurrence of HLA alleles, especially DR and DQ, made assigning TCR associations to individual alleles difficult. A later analysis found that TCR association rates varied across HLA loci, with DRB1 alleles showing the most associated TCRs and HLA-C alleles the fewest. The authors suggested that the approach could potentially be generalized to other disease states and immunological phenotypes. The 87-base-pair reads could not distinguish some IMGT-functional V segments, including TRBV6-2 and TRBV6-3, so those segments were excluded. The cohort was sequenced for TCR beta chains only, and without alpha or paired-chain data the features that could be detected were limited. Across donors, most TCR sequences were observed very rarely, whereas some public TCRs were present in many individuals. According to a later genetic analysis, donors in an Asian-associated ancestry cluster had fewer N-insertions in productive TCRs than the approximately 650-donor mean. Broadly in line with IMGT annotations, most TCR beta V segments showed up in productive rearrangements about 87% or about 30% of the time in an earlier analysis of approximately 600 of the donors. The sequencing pipeline was judged likely to have produced a cluster of highly shared sequence variants as a technical artifact. Cytomegalovirus status was reported to be diagnosed by the classifier with high specificity and sensitivity in both the original and validation cohorts. V-gene and J-gene trimming of TCR beta chains was associated with a missense DCLRE1C variant in a later genetic analysis, and the association was replicated in an independent cohort. A later analysis found that HLA-associated TCR beta chains were more clonally expanded and had lower generation probabilities than equally common non-associated chains. A later analysis associated approximately 17,000 TCR beta sequences with specific HLA alleles at a false discovery rate of 0.05. Because counts were too low, some 16 rarely observed V segments, including chromosome 9 orphons, were excluded from the earlier analysis of several hundred of the donors. HLA typing was unavailable for some donors at each locus, so association tests used only the typed subset. A further reported finding was that TCR beta sequences accurately predicted the HLA-A and HLA-B alleles for most subjects in the first cohort. CMV serostatus was the only immune exposure information available for the cohort. According to a later analysis, parvovirus B19, influenza, CMV and Epstein-Barr virus appeared linked to several top co-occurrence clusters. Roughly uniform sequencing depth across donors was assumed in presence/absence analyses, although this assumption may not hold. In vitro tests confirmed that a few of the cytomegalovirus-associated TCR beta chains recognize cytomegalovirus antigens. The study gave a list of some 150 TCR beta chains associated with cytomegalovirus. Correlated functional status among segregating V segments might be attributable to linkage disequilibrium, but an unknown experimental factor could not be ruled out.

The cohort consisted of fewer than 700 healthy bone marrow donors. At the time of sampling, all cohort members were nominally healthy, though unrecorded immune exposures were likely present. CMV serostatus was recorded as positive for about 310 and negative for about 55% of the roughly 700 cohort members, whereas no CMV serostatus was recorded for the donor in question. A peripheral blood sample was collected from each donor, and TCR beta sequencing was performed on peripheral blood mononuclear cells. The Qiagen DNeasy Blood Extraction Kit was used to extract genomic DNA from the blood cell samples.

The source of this sequence is a human donor in good health. The sequence links TRBV27 to TRBJ2-2; the D gene is possibly TRBD2, with 6 bases matching. The sequencing sample was made of PBMCs. The sequenced DNA is TGTGCCAGCAGTGCCCTAGGGGAGGTTTCTAGGGGGGAGCTGTTTTTT. Its amino acids are CASSALGEVSRGELFF.